Following are 23 T cell receptor beta chains from one sample sequenced in a study of T-cell memory formation after mild COVID-19. A single record per CDR3 protein comes from TCRdb applying MiXCR to the 5' RACE reads. Of almost 250,000 distinct CDR3 sequences in the sample, 15% are singletons; the top ten hold 2.1%. The material sequenced was PBMCs or a T cell subset sorted from them (not recorded which). The receptors originated from an adult woman who had mild COVID-19 (a few samples of this study predate the infection). Cell type and time point are not known.

This clonotype came up many times. The chain recombines TRBV7-2 with TRBJ2-3, with D hard to call. The germline gives CDR1 SGHTA, CDR2 FQGNSA. The CDR3 totals 15 residues. Trimming cost V 5 bases and J 1 base, with 13 bases left between them. This chain's CDR3 is CASSPTSARTDTQYF. CDR3 nucleotide sequence: TGTGCCAGCAGCCCAACATCAGCCCGCACAGATACGCAGTATTTT.

The V gene is TRBV5-1, the J gene TRBJ1-5; 8 nucleotides align to TRBD1. V was clipped by 4 bases and J by 7 bases; unmatched bases: 10. There are 15 residues in the CDR3. Germline CDR1 SGHRS, CDR2 YFSETQ. CDR3 DNA sequence: TGCGCCAGCAGCCCGTCGACAGGGGTTAGACAGCCCCAGCATTTT. Amino acids: CASSPSTGVRQPQHF.

This clonotype has just a few counts. The chain has TRBV1 and TRBJ2-7. TRBV1 is a documented pseudogene. There are 11 residues in the CDR3. The CDR3 nucleotides are TGCACCAGCAGCGAAGAGAACGAGCAGTACTTC. Encoded protein: CTSSEENEQYF.

The chain employs TRBV7-9 and TRBJ1-1; D is perhaps TRBD1 (5 bases). Germline V lookup: CDR1 SEHNR, CDR2 FQNEAQ (reference sequence). This CDR3 region has 17 residues. Trimming took 6 bases from V and 0 from J, leaving 20 bases between them. The CDR3 loop is CASRAKIIEGMNTEAFF. The CDR3 DNA is TGTGCCAGCAGAGCGAAGATTATAGAGGGGATGAACACTGAAGCTTTCTTT.

This clonotype was seen a few times. The chain links TRBV5-1 to TRBJ2-7; TRBD2 matches at 8 bases. The CDR3 is 14 amino acids. The germline V gene has CDR1 SGHRS and CDR2 YFSETQ. Trimming at V came to 3 bases and at J to 2 bases, leaving 4 bases not matched to a gene. The CDR3, as DNA: TGCGCCAGCAGCTCTCTTAGCGGGACCTACGAGCAGTACTTC. It is translated as CASSSLSGTYEQYF.

This clonotype came up a few times. The chain uses TRBV7-6 and TRBJ2-3; D unresolved. V lost 6 bases and J 0 bases, leaving 13 bases between the germline ends. Germline V lookup: CDR1 SGHVS, CDR2 FNYEAQ. The CDR3 contains 15 residues. DNA of the CDR3: TGTGCCAGCAGACCCGCAGGCCTGAGCACAGATACGCAGTATTTT. This gives the protein CASRPAGLSTDTQYF.

The sample holds a few counts of this clonotype. The chain combines TRBV10-3 with TRBJ1-2; 9 bases are shared with TRBD1. The length of the CDR3 is 15 residues. Germline trimming cut 5 bases from V and 7 bases from J; bases unmatched to any gene: 11. Germline CDR1 and CDR2: ENHRY and SYGVKD. The CDR3 nucleotides are TGTGCCATCAGTCATAATACAGGGGGCCCGAGTGGCTACACCTTC. It specifies CAISHNTGGPSGYTF.

The chain links TRBV5-1 to TRBJ2-5; 7 bases agree with TRBD1. The CDR3 runs 13 residues. CDR1 is SGHRS, CDR2 YFSETQ, per germline. V trimming: 4 bases; J trimming: 3 bases; junction bases outside the gene matches: 3. The CDR3 sequence is CASSTGQKETQYF. The CDR3 DNA is TGCGCCAGCAGCACGGGACAGAAAGAGACCCAGTACTTC.

The V gene is TRBV3-1, the J gene TRBJ2-5; 7 positions match TRBD1. V lost 4 bases, J lost 4 bases, and 6 bases stayed unmatched. Looked up from germline, CDR1 is LGHDT and CDR2 is YNNKEL (reference sequence). The CDR3 totals 14 residues. The chain's CDR3 is CASSPQGFGETQYF. The CDR3 DNA is TGTGCCAGCAGCCCACAGGGGTTCGGAGAGACCCAGTACTTC.

The genes are TRBV2 and TRBJ2-3, with 7 bases fitting TRBD1. V was clipped by 4 bases and J by 0 bases; unmatched bases: 4. This CDR3 contains 15 residues. Germline values: CDR1 SNHLY, CDR2 FYNNEI. The CDR3 sequence is CASSGGTASTDTQYF. Here the CDR3 DNA reads TGTGCCAGCAGTGGAGGGACAGCCAGCACAGATACGCAGTATTTT.

This clonotype was seen only a few times. CDR3 protein: CAWSVILYEQYF. The CDR3, as DNA: TGTGCCTGGAGTGTAATCCTCTACGAGCAGTACTTC. The chain employs TRBV30 and TRBJ2-7; D remains unclear. This CDR3 is built from 12 residues. Trimming cost V 0 bases and J 3 bases, with 6 bases left between them. From germline, CDR1 is GTSNPN and CDR2 SVGIG (reference sequence). The whole variable domain, remainder taken from reference TRBV30 and TRBJ2-7, is SQTIHQWPATLVQPVGSPLSLECTVEGTSNPNLYWYRQAAGRGLQLLFYSVGIGQISSEVPQNLSASRPQDRQFILSSKKLLLSDSGFYLCAWSVILYEQYFGPGTRLTVT.

This clonotype has just a few counts. The chain joins TRBV5-5 to TRBJ2-1, with D possibly TRBD1 on 5 matching bases. Trimming took 1 base from V and 5 from J, leaving 10 bases between them. Germline V gene lookup returns CDR1 SGHKS and CDR2 YYEKEE (reference sequence). The length of the CDR3 is 14 residues. The chain's CDR3 is CASSLRQMDNEQFF. The CDR3 nucleotides are TGTGCCAGCAGCTTGAGACAGATGGACAATGAGCAGTTCTTC.

There are a few counts of this clonotype. The chain uses TRBV18 and TRBJ2-1; the D gene is possibly TRBD1 (7 bases). CDR1 and CDR2 from the germline V gene are KGHSH and LQKENI. V was cut by 3 bases and J by 5 bases, with 17 bases left in between. The CDR3 runs 16 residues. CDR3 sequence (DNA): TGTGCCAGCTCACCTCCTTCAGGGGGGAGGCACAATGAGCAGTTCTTC. As protein: CASSPPSGGRHNEQFF.

J is TRBJ2-7 and V is TRBV15; TRBD1 agrees at 10 bases. V was clipped by 2 bases and J by 6 bases; unmatched bases: 7. The CDR3 totals 15 residues. Germline V CDR1 and CDR2: LNHNV, YYDKDF (reference sequence). The CDR3 spells CATSRRQGAGGEQYF. The CDR3 DNA reads as TGTGCCACCAGCAGACGACAGGGGGCTGGGGGCGAGCAGTACTTC.

CDR3 coding DNA: TGCGCCAGCAGCCAGGCCGGGACTAGAGTATACAATGAGCAGTTCTTC. Protein: CASSQAGTRVYNEQFF. The chain employs TRBV4-1 and TRBJ2-1; 8 nucleotides line up with TRBD2. The CDR3 sequence is 16 residues long. V was pared by 3 bases and J by 4 bases, with 8 bases of the junction left unmatched. CDR1 is MGHRA, CDR2 YSYEKL, per germline.

There are a few counts of this clonotype. V is TRBV6-1 and J is TRBJ2-7, with TRBD2 identical over 7 bases. The CDR3 covers 14 residues. V shed 9 bases, J shed 0 bases, and the junction held 8 bases outside the gene matches. CDR1 and CDR2 (germline): MNHNS, SASEGT. In DNA, the CDR3 is TGTGCCAGTAAAACCCGGGACTACTCCTACGAGCAGTACTTC. It yields the protein CASKTRDYSYEQYF.

The rearrangement joins TRBV6-5 to TRBJ1-2, with TRBD1 identical over 10 bases. This CDR3 has 14 amino acids. Germline CDR1 reads MNHEY; CDR2 reads SVGAGI. V shed 5 bases, J shed 8 bases, and the junction held 8 bases outside the gene matches. For the CDR3, the DNA is TGTGCCAGCAGTGGACAGGGGGTGAGAAAAGGCTACACCTTC. Encoded protein: CASSGQGVRKGYTF.

The sample holds a few counts of this clonotype. The gene calls are TRBV4-2 and TRBJ1-4; the D gene is possibly TRBD1 (5 bases). This CDR3 is 15 amino acids long. V gave up 0 bases and J gave up 4 bases, with 9 bases separating them. The V gene's germline CDR1 is LGHNA and CDR2 YNFKEQ. The CDR3 spells CASSQEGRSNEKLFF. The DNA of the CDR3 is TGTGCCAGCAGCCAAGAGGGACGGAGTAATGAAAAACTGTTTTTT.

The sample holds a few counts of this clonotype. The V and J genes are TRBV9 and TRBJ1-4; D ambiguous. The V gene lost 4 bases and the J gene lost 8 bases, with 9 bases spanning the gap. CDR1 and CDR2 from the germline V gene are SGDLS and YYNGEE. The CDR3 runs to 12 residues. The CDR3 DNA reads TGTGCCAGCAGCTCGGAAGGCGAAAAACTGTTTTTT. Its translation is CASSSEGEKLFF.

The chain has TRBV12-3 or TRBV12-4 and TRBJ2-7; 8 bases map to TRBD2. V shed 1 base, J shed 5 bases, and the junction held 4 bases outside the gene matches. This CDR3 is built from 14 residues. This CDR3 is CASSLGAGVDEQYF. The CDR3 nucleotides are TGTGCCAGCAGTTTAGGAGCGGGAGTCGACGAGCAGTACTTC.

This clonotype came up a few times. The chain uses TRBV7-2 and TRBJ1-2; D is uncertain. Trimming removed 5 bases at V and 2 bases at J, with 12 bases between. The germline V gene has CDR1 SGHTA and CDR2 FQGNSA. The CDR3 is 14 residues long. DNA for the CDR3: TGTGCCAGCAGCCCCTACCGGTTAAACTATGGCTACACCTTC. Amino acid sequence: CASSPYRLNYGYTF.

This clonotype has just a few counts. The junction departs from the called germline gene at one end, perhaps through a read error. This sequence joins TRBV3-1 and TRBJ1-1; D not certain. Germline CDR1 reads LGHDT; CDR2 reads YNNKEL (reference sequence). The CDR3 has 12 residues. The CDR3 loop is CASSQGVSPVFF. The CDR3 region has the DNA TGTGCCAGCAGCCAGGGTGTGAGCCCCGTGTTTTTT.

The table lists this clonotype with a few counts. The J gene is TRBJ2-2, the V gene TRBV5-5, with 9 bases aligning to TRBD1. V lost 4 bases, J lost 5 bases, and 9 bases stayed unmatched. The germline CDR1 and CDR2 sequences are SGHKS and YYEKEE (reference sequence). This CDR3 is built from 16 residues. The CDR3 nucleotides read TGTGCCAGCAGCCCTAAGGACAGGGGACGGACCGGGGAGCTGTTTTTT. This codes for CASSPKDRGRTGELFF.